This T cell receptor beta chain was identified in a study of low-dose radiotherapy and immunotherapy resistance in tumors. The time point denotes: after trial treatment. As to treatment: LDRT plus nivolumab, ipilimumab, low-dose cyclophosphamide and aspirin (RACIN trial). This clonotype was picked up many times. CDR1 MNHEY and CDR2 SVGEGT come from the germline V gene. V was clipped by 2 bases and J by 0 bases, with 7 bases between them. The CDR3 consists of 14 residues. cDNA synthesis used a TRAV/TRBV-specific primer set for both chains. A constant-region primer paired with the V-primer adapter amplified TCRs over about 19 PCR cycles. TCRdb passed the reads through MiXCR, listing each CDR3 protein once. The sample lists just over 90,000 distinct CDR3 sequences, less than 25% occurring once.

The source was PBMCs, collected after low-dose radiotherapy plus immunotherapy. The clonotype was recovered from a female donor with ovarian cancer. This chain joins TRBV6-2 or TRBV6-3 and TRBJ1-1; no clear D. The DNA of the CDR3 is TGTGCCAGCAGTTACGAAACGGTGAACACTGAAGCTTTCTTT. Residues: CASSYETVNTEAFF.